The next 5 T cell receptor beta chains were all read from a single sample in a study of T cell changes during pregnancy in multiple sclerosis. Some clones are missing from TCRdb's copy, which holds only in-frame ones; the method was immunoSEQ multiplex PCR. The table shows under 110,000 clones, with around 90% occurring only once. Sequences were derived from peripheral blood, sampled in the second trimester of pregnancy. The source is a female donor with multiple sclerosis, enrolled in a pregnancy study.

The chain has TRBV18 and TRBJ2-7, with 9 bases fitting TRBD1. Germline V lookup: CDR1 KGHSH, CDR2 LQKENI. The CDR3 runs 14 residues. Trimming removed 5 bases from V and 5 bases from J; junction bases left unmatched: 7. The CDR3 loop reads CASSEPGQGDEQYF. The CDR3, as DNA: TGTGCCAGCTCAGAACCGGGACAGGGCGACGAGCAGTACTTC.

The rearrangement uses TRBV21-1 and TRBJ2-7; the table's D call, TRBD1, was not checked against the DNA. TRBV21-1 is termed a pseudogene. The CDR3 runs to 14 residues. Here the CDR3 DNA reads TGTGCCAGCACTTCAGGGGTGGATTGCTACGAGCAGTACTTC. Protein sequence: CASTSGVDCYEQYF.

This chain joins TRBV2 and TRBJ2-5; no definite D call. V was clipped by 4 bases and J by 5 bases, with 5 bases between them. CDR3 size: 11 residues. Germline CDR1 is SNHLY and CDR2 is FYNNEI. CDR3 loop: CASSVLETQYF. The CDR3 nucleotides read TGTGCCAGCAGTGTCTTGGAGACCCAGTACTTC.

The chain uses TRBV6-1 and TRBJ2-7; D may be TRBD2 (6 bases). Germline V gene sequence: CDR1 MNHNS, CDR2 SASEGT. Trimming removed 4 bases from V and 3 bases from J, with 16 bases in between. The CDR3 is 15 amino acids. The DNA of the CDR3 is TGTGCCAGCAGTGTTCGAGCGGGCTACATCTACGAGCAGTACTTC. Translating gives CASSVRAGYIYEQYF.

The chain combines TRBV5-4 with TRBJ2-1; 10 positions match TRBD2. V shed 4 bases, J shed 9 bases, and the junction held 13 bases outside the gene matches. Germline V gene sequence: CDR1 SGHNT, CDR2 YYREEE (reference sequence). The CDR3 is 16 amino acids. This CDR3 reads CASSRPSSGRSSEQFF. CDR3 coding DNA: TGTGCCAGCAGCAGACCCTCTAGCGGGAGAAGTAGTGAGCAGTTCTTC.